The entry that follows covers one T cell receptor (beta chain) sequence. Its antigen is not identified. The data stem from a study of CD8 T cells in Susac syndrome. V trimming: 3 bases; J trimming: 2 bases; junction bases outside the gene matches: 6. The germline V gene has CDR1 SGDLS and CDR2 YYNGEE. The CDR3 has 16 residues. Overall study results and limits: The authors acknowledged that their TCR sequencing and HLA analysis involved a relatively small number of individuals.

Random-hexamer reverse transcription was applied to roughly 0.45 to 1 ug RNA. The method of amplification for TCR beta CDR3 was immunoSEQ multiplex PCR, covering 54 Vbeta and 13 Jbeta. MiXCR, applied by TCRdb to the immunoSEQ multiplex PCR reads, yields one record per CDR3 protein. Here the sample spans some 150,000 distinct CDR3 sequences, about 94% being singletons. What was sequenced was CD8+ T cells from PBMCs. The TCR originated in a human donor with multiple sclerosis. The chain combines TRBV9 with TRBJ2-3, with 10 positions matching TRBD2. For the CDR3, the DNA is TGTGCCAGCAGCGCGGCCAGCGGGGGGGCCACAGATACGCAGTATTTT. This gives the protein CASSAASGGATDTQYF.